The T cell receptor (beta chain) under discussion was sequenced for a study of T cell repertoires in cytomegalovirus infection. Study-wide context: CMV epitopes in the study were HLA-C-restricted (recently identified) and HLA-B-restricted (well studied). Public TCR beta signatures provided an indication of both CMV infection and a matching HLA type. Study conclusions and caveats: Cumulative frequency of public TCR beta families picked out carriers of CMV plus the relevant HLA.

Comment on this clonotype: The antigen is undetermined.

This CDR3 is built from 14 residues. Trimming cost V 6 bases and J 8 bases, with 19 bases left between them. TCRdb redid the calling of the reads with MiXCR, one entry per CDR3 protein. The data show 450,000 to 650,000 distinct CDR3 sequences, with almost 40% seen just once and around 50% held by the top ten. V is TRBV12-3 or TRBV12-4 and J is TRBJ1-2; D is possibly TRBD1 (6 bases). This material consisted of cultured PBMCs, taken from culture after CMV antigen stimulation. The clonotype originates from a human donor in good health (CMV status not recorded). Some clones in this sample may be carry-over from other donors' samples. The CDR3 sequence is CASRMAGGRYGYTF. In DNA form, the CDR3 reads TGTGCCAGCAGGATGGCCGGGGGCCGATACGGCTACACCTTC.